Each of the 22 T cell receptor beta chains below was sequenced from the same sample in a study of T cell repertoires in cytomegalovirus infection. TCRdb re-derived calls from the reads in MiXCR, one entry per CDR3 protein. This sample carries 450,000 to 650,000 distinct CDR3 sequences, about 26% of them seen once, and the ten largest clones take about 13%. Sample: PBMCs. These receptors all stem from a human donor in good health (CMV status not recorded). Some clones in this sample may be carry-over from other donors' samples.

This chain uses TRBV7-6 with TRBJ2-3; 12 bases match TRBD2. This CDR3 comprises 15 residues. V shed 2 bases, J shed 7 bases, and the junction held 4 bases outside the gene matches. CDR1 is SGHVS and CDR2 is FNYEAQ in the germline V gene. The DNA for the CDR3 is TGTGCCAGCAGCTTAACTAGCGGGAGGACACATACGCAGTATTTT. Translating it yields CASSLTSGRTHTQYF.

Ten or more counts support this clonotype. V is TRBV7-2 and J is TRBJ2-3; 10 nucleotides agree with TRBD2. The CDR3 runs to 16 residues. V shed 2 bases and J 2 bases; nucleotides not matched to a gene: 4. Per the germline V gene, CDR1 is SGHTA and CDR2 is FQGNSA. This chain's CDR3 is CASSLRLAGFTDTQYF. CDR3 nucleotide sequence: TGTGCCAGCAGCTTAAGACTAGCGGGCTTCACAGATACGCAGTATTTT.

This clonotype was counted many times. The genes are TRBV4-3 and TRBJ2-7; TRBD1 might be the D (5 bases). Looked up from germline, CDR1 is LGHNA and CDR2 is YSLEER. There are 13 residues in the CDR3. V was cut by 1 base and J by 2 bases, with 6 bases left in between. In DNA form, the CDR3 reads TGCGCCAGCAGCCAAGGACAGACCTACGAGCAGTACTTC. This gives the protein CASSQGQTYEQYF.

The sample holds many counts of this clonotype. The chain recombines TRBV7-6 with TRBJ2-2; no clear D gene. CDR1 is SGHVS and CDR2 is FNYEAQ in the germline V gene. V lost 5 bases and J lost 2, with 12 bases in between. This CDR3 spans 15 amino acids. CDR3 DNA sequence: TGTGCCAGCAGCCAGAAGGTGGTAAACACCGGGGAGCTGTTTTTT. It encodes CASSQKVVNTGELFF. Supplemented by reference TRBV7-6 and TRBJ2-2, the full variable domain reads GAGVSQSPRYKVTKRGQDVALRCDPISGHVSLYWYRQALGQGPEFLTYFNYEAQQDKSGLPNDRFSAERPEGSISTLTIQRTEQRDSAMYRCASSQKVVNTGELFFGEGSRLTVL.

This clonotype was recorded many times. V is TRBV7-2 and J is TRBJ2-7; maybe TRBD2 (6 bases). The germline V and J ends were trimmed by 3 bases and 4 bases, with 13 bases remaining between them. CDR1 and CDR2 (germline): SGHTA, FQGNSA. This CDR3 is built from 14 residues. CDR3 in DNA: TGTGCCAGCAGCTTGGGGCGGGACCAATACGAGCAGTACTTC. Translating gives CASSLGRDQYEQYF.

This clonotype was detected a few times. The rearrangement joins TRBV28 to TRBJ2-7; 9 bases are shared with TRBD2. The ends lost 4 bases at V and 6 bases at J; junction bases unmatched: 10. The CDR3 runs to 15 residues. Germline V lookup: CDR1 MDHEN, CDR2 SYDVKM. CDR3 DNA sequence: TGTGCCAGCAGTTCAGGCGGGAGGGCCTCCCTCGAGCAGTACTTC. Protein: CASSSGGRASLEQYF.

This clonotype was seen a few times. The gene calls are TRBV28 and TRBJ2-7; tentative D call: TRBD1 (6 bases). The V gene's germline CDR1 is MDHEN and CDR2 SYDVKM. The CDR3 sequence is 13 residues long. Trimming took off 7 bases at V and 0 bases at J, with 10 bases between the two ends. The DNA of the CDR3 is TGTGCCAGCAAGAGAGGGGGCTCCTACGAGCAGTACTTC. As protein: CASKRGGSYEQYF. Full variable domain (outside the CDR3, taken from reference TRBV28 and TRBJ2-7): DVKVTQSSRYLVKRTGEKVFLECVQDMDHENMFWYRQDPGLGLRLIYFSYDVKMKEKGDIPEGYSVSREKKERFSLILESASTNQTSMYLCASKRGGSYEQYFGPGTRLTVT.

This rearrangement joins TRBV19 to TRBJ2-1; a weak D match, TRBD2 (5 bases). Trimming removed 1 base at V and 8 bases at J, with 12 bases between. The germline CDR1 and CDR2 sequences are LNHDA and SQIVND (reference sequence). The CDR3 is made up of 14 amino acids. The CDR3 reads CASSIVIGSDEQFF. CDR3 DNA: TGTGCCAGTAGTATAGTGATTGGGAGTGATGAGCAGTTCTTC.

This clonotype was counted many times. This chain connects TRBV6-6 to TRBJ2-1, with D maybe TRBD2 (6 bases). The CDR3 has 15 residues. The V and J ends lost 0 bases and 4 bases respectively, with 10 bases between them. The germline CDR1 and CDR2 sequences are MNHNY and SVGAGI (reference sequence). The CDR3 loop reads CASSYSGSGYNEQFF. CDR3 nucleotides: TGTGCCAGCAGTTACTCGGGTAGCGGATACAATGAGCAGTTCTTC.

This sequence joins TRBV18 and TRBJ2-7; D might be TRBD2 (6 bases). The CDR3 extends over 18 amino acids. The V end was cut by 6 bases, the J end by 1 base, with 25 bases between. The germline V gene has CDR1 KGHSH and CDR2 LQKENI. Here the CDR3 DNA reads TGTGCCAGCTCCCCAAACCAGCTTCCGTCTAGCGTATCCTACGAGCAGTACTTC. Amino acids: CASSPNQLPSSVSYEQYF.

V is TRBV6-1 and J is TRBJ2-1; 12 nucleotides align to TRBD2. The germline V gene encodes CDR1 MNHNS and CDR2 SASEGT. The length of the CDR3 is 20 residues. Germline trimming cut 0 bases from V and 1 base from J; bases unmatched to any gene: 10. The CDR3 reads CASSEAHGTSGLGSYNEQFF. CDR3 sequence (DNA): TGTGCCAGCAGTGAAGCCCACGGGACTAGCGGGTTAGGGTCCTACAATGAGCAGTTCTTC.

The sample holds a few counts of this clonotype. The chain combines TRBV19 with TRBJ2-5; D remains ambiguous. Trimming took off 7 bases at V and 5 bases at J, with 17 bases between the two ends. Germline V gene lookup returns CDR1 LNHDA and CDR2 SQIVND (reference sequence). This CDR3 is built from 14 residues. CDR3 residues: CASKDIKGRETQYF. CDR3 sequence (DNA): TGTGCCAGTAAGGATATCAAGGGCAGGGAGACCCAGTACTTC.

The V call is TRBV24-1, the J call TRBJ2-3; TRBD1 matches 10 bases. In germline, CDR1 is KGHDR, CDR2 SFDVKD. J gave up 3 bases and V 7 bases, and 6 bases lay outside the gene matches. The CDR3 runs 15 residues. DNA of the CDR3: TGTGCCACCAGAGAGGGACAGGGGAGGACAGATACGCAGTATTTT. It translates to CATREGQGRTDTQYF.

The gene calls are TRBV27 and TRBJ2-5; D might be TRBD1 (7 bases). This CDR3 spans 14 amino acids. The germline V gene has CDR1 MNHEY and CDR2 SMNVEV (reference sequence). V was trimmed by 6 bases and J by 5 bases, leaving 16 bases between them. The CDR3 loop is CASRRGTARETQYF. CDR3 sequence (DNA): TGTGCCAGCAGGCGCGGGACAGCGCGGGAGACCCAGTACTTC.

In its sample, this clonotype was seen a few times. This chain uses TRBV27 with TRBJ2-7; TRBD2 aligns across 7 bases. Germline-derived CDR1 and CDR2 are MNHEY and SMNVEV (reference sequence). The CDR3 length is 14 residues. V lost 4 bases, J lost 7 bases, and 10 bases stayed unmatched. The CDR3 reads CASSSLGRAREQYV. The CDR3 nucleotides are TGTGCCAGCAGTTCTTTAGGGAGGGCACGGGAGCAGTACGTC.

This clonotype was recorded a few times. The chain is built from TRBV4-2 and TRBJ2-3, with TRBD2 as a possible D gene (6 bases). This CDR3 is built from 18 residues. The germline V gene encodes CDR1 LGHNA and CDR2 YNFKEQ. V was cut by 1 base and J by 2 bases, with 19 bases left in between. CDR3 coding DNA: TGTGCCAGCAGCCAAGGAGAACAGTCTAGCGCCTTCACAGATACGCAGTATTTT. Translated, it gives CASSQGEQSSAFTDTQYF.

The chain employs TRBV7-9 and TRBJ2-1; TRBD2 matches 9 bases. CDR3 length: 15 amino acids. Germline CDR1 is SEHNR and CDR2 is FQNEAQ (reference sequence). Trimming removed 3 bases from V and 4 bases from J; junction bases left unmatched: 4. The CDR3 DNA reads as TGTGCCAGCAGCTTGACTAGCGGATATTACAATGAGCAGTTCTTC. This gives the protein CASSLTSGYYNEQFF.

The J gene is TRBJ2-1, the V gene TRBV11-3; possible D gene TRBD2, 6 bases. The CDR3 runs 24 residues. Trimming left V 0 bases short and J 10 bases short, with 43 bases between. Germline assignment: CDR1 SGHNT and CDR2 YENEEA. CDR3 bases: TGTGCCAGCAGCTTAGAAGGTCGGGTGCTAGCGCGAGATCATGCCGTAGGTATAGCGGAGGAGCAGTTCTTC. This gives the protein CASSLEGRVLARDHAVGIAEEQFF.

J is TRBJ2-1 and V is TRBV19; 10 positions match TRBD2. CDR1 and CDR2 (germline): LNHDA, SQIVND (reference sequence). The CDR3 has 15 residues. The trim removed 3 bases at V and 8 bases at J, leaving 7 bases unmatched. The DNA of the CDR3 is TGTGCCAGTAGTATTCTAGCGGGAGTACGGGATGAGCAGTTCTTC. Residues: CASSILAGVRDEQFF. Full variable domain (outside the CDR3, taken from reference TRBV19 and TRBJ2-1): DGGITQSPKYLFRKEGQNVTLSCEQNLNHDAMYWYRQDPGQGLRLIYYSQIVNDFQKGDIAEGYSVSREKKESFPLTVTSAQKNPTAFYLCASSILAGVRDEQFFGPGTRLTVL.

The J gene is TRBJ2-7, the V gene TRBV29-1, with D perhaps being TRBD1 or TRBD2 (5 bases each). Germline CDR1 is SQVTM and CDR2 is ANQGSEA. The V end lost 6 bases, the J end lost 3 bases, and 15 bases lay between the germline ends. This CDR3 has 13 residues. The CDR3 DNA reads TGCAGCGTCACTTCCGGGACGAGCTACGAGCAGTACTTC. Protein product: CSVTSGTSYEQYF.

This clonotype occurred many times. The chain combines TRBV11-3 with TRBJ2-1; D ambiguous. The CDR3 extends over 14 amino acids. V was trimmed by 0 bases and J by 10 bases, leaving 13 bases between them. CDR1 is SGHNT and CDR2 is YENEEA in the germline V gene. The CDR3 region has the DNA TGTGCCAGCAGCTTAGATCTACCGGGTTCCGAGCAGTTCTTC. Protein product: CASSLDLPGSEQFF.

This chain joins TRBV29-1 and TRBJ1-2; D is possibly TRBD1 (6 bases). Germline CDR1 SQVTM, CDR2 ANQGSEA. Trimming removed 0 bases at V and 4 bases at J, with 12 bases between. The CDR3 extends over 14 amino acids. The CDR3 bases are TGCAGCGTTGAAGATTTCACAGGGAGCTATGGCTACACCTTC. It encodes CSVEDFTGSYGYTF.